This TCR beta chain was sequenced during a study of CD4+ T cells in melanoma. Study results and caveats: A reported correlation linked neoantigen-specific CD4+ T cells to CD8+, macrophage and B cell function.

Germline V gene lookup returns CDR1 MGHRA and CDR2 YSYEKL. The CDR3 sequence is 16 residues long. Unmatched junction bases numbered 3, after V lost 1 base and J lost 1 base. As to this clone: Its antigen remains unidentified.

TCRdb keeps only in-frame clones here, not all; method: immunoSEQ multiplex PCR. The data contain some 12,000 clones, about 70% of them singletons. This receptor was obtained from a human donor with melanoma. Specimen: cells from a culture (not recorded whether cultured in vitro). The V gene is TRBV4-1, the J gene TRBJ2-2; 7 bases are shared with TRBD2. The DNA of the CDR3 is TGCGCCAGCAGCCAAGTACTAGCGAAGAACACCGGGGAGCTGTTTTTT. As protein: CASSQVLAKNTGELFF.